The clone carrying this TCR beta chain was detected ten times or more. What it binds is not known. The sample comes from a study of T cells in Graves' hyperthyroidism and ophthalmopathy. Authors of the study amplified TCR beta CDR3 regions from RNA transcripts. Researchers ran a first-round RT-PCR on the TCR CDR3 using the HTBI primer set. TCRdb reprocessed the multiplex PCR reads via MiXCR and lists one record per CDR3 protein. The sample lists more than 300,000 distinct CDR3 sequences; over 10% were seen once. Study-wide results and limits: In blood, most of the thyroid clonotypes expanded above 0.001 were also present. A 13 V-J signature model discriminated ophthalmopathy versus stable hyperthyroidism.

Clinical symptoms, serum thyroxine and TRAb, thyroid ultrasound and orbital computed tomography together formed the diagnostic basis. Trimming pared 3 bases from V and 7 bases from J, leaving 11 bases between. The length of the CDR3 is 14 residues. The germline gives CDR1 SGDLS, CDR2 YYNGEE. This sequence originates from a woman between 18 and 29 years old with Graves' hyperthyroidism. This rearrangement joins TRBV9 to TRBJ2-6; D is unclear. Specimen: blood. CDR3 loop: CASSAALGANVLTF. The CDR3 region has the DNA TGTGCCAGCAGCGCCGCCCTAGGAGCCAACGTCCTGACTTTC.